Presented here are 21 T cell receptor beta chains from one specimen sequenced in a study of spatial heterogeneity in lung cancer. General study results and limits: Higher tumor mutation counts went along with higher counts of expanded intratumoral alpha and beta TCRs.

Time point meaning: sample taken at primary tumor resection. No antigen has been assigned to these receptors. TCRdb fed the 5' RACE reads into MiXCR, producing one record per CDR3 protein. The data hold some 980 distinct CDR3 sequences, with under 25% observed a single time. The sequenced sample was lung tumor tissue, obtained at surgery. The receptor source for this set is a male donor with early-stage non-small cell lung cancer.

Relative to its sample, this clonotype is medium-sized. The J gene is TRBJ2-3, the V gene TRBV19; D might be TRBD2 (6 bases). V was clipped by 7 bases and J by 6 bases, with 17 bases between them. This CDR3 spans 14 amino acids. CDR1 is LNHDA, CDR2 SQIVND, per germline (reference sequence). The CDR3 nucleotides read TGTGCCAGTACGCCGGGGGTTTTTGAGGATACGCAGTATTTT. Its translation: CASTPGVFEDTQYF.

V usage is TRBV27 and J usage is TRBJ1-5, with D possibly TRBD1 on 6 matching bases. In germline, CDR1 is MNHEY, CDR2 SMNVEV (reference sequence). The CDR3 sequence is 15 residues long. The V end lost 0 bases, the J end lost 6 bases, and 12 bases lay between the germline ends. The CDR3: CASSLSSGAGQPQHF. DNA of the CDR3: TGTGCCAGCAGTTTATCATCAGGGGCAGGTCAGCCCCAGCATTTT.

This clonotype occurred a few times. This chain links TRBV7-8 with TRBJ2-5, with D perhaps matching TRBD2 (7 bases). Germline V gives CDR1 SGHVS, CDR2 FQNEAQ. Trimming took 2 bases from V and 4 from J, leaving 20 bases between them. The CDR3 contains 17 residues. CDR3 DNA sequence: TGTGCCAGCAGCTTATTTTGGGGGGGGGCCCTCATAGAGACCCAGTACTTC. Its protein product is CASSLFWGGALIETQYF.

This rearrangement joins TRBV3-1 to TRBJ2-1; D is unclear. In germline, CDR1 is LGHDT, CDR2 YNNKEL (reference sequence). Between the trimmed V and J ends, which lost 2 bases and 9 bases, there was a span of 14 bases. The CDR3 totals 14 residues. CDR3 region: CASSQLGIGSEQFF. DNA of the CDR3: TGTGCCAGCAGCCAACTGGGTATCGGCAGTGAGCAGTTCTTC.

J is TRBJ1-6 and V is TRBV7-8; TRBD1 might be the D (5 bases). The CDR3 has 15 residues. V was cut by 4 bases and J by 11 bases, with 18 bases left in between. The germline CDR1 and CDR2 sequences are SGHVS and FQNEAQ. The CDR3 DNA follows: TGTGCCAGCAGCTGGTCAGGGTACGGCCCTCCACCCCTCCACTTT. Translation: CASSWSGYGPPPLHF.

The chain carries TRBV12-3 or TRBV12-4 and TRBJ2-7, with 7 bases lining up with TRBD1. V was clipped by 5 bases and J by 0 bases; unmatched bases: 7. The CDR3 consists of 15 residues. This chain's CDR3 is CASSADRVFSYEQYF. CDR3 DNA: TGTGCCAGCAGTGCCGACAGGGTATTCTCCTACGAGCAGTACTTC.

Judged by abundance, this clonotype is large. The rearrangement joins TRBV7-2 to TRBJ2-5, with 8 bases lining up with TRBD1. V shed 3 bases, J shed 3 bases, and the junction held 3 bases outside the gene matches. Germline CDR1 and CDR2: SGHTA and FQGNSA. The CDR3 covers 14 residues. CDR3 nucleotide sequence: TGTGCCAGCAGCTTTAACAGGGGGAAAGAGACCCAGTACTTC. It encodes CASSFNRGKETQYF.

By share of the sample, this clonotype is large (0.1 to 1%). The rearrangement uses TRBV6-7 and TRBJ1-1; D remains ambiguous. TRBV6-7 is reported as an ORF; its role is uncertain. CDR3 length equals 12 residues. V gave up 11 bases and J gave up 2 bases, with 12 bases separating them. The CDR3 DNA reads as TGTGCCGGTACCTTGACCAACACTGAAGCTTTCTTT. Amino acids: CAGTLTNTEAFF.

This clonotype is labeled as medium-sized. V and J are TRBV4-3 and TRBJ2-7, with 14 bases identical to TRBD2. Per the germline V gene, CDR1 is LGHNA and CDR2 is YSLEER. V shed 0 bases and J 5 bases; nucleotides not matched to a gene: 6. This CDR3 is built from 17 residues. The CDR3 bases are TGCGCCAGCAGCCAAGATAGGCCGGGACTAGCGGGGGACGAGCAGTACTTC. Its translation is CASSQDRPGLAGDEQYF.

J is TRBJ1-1 and V is TRBV12-3 or TRBV12-4, with D hard to call. V gave up 2 bases and J gave up 1 base, with 8 bases separating them. The CDR3 is 14 amino acids. The CDR3 bases are TGTGCCAGCAGTTTAAACCCCCGGAACACTGAAGCTTTCTTT. This translates into CASSLNPRNTEAFF.

Only a few counts were recorded for this clonotype. The chain has TRBV5-1 and TRBJ2-1; D might be TRBD2 (7 bases). Germline V gene data show CDR1 as SGHRS and CDR2 as YFSETQ. The CDR3 extends over 17 amino acids. V lost 0 bases and J lost 8, with 21 bases in between. CDR3 in DNA: TGCGCCAGCAGCTTGGCCGGGGGGCGCCAGTTCGTCCATGAGCAGTTCTTC. It translates to CASSLAGGRQFVHEQFF. Full variable domain (remainder filled in from reference TRBV5-1 and TRBJ2-1): KAGVTQTPRYLIKTRGQQVTLSCSPISGHRSVSWYQQTPGQGLQFLFEYFSETQRNKGNFPGRFSGRQFSNSRSEMNVSTLELGDSALYLCASSLAGGRQFVHEQFFGPGTRLTVL.

This chain uses TRBV6-5 with TRBJ2-4, with D perhaps matching TRBD1 or TRBD2 (5 bases each). Germline assignment: CDR1 MNHEY and CDR2 SVGAGI. CDR3 length equals 16 residues. V was clipped by 3 bases and J by 3 bases, with 15 bases between them. Written as DNA, the CDR3 is TGTGCCAGCAGTTATATGGGGTTGAGGGGCAAAAACATTCAGTACTTC. Protein product: CASSYMGLRGKNIQYF.

This clonotype is judged large. This CDR3 reads CASSPGTEQFF. CDR3 in DNA: TGTGCCAGCAGCCCGGGAACTGAGCAGTTCTTC. V and J are TRBV21-1 and TRBJ2-1; no DNA check was done on the table's D call, TRBD1. TRBV21-1 is shown as a pseudogene. CDR3 size: 11 residues.

The chain has TRBV6-2 or TRBV6-3 and TRBJ1-1; 7 bases match TRBD1. Trimming took 5 bases from V and 2 from J; bases not matched to a gene: 11. The CDR3 loop spans 16 amino acids. The germline V gene has CDR1 MNHEY and CDR2 SVGEGT. The CDR3 reads CASSPTLGQKNTEAFF. CDR3 DNA sequence: TGTGCCAGCAGTCCCACGTTGGGACAGAAAAACACTGAAGCTTTCTTT.

Here the CDR3 reads CASSQEMNQPQHF. CDR3 sequence (DNA): TGTGCCAGCAGCCAAGAAATGAATCAGCCCCAGCATTTT. The V gene is TRBV7-2, the J gene TRBJ1-5; D unresolved. Per the germline V gene, CDR1 is SGHTA and CDR2 is FQGNSA. The CDR3 spans 13 residues. Deletions cut 5 bases from V and 4 bases from J, with 9 bases between.

This clonotype is labeled large (0.1 to 1%). This chain joins TRBV27 and TRBJ2-7; D possibly corresponds to TRBD2 (5 bases). Germline assignment: CDR1 MNHEY and CDR2 SMNVEV (reference sequence). V was trimmed by 2 bases and J by 4 bases, leaving 9 bases between them. The CDR3 has 13 residues. The DNA for the CDR3 is TGTGCCAGCAGTTTAAGGAGGAGTTACGAGCAGTACTTC. This sequence encodes CASSLRRSYEQYF.

The J gene is TRBJ2-4, the V gene TRBV29-1; weak D call: TRBD1 (6 bases). The CDR3 extends over 14 amino acids. Per the germline V gene, CDR1 is SQVTM and CDR2 is ANQGSEA. Between the trimmed V and J ends, which lost 2 bases and 0 bases, there was a span of 8 bases. The CDR3 region has the DNA TGCAGCGTTGAAACAGGGCTAGCCAAAAACATTCAGTACTTC. Its translation is CSVETGLAKNIQYF.

By sample fraction, this clonotype is large. The V gene is TRBV20-1, the J gene TRBJ1-1; the D is unclear. The CDR3 runs to 12 residues. Deletions cut 2 bases from V and 5 bases from J, with 9 bases between. Germline CDR1 DFQATT, CDR2 SNEGSKA (reference sequence). The CDR3 sequence is CSARKLGTEAFF. CDR3 DNA sequence: TGCAGTGCTAGAAAATTGGGGACTGAAGCTTTCTTT.

By its share, this clonotype is large (0.1 to 1%). CDR3 DNA sequence: TGTGCCAGCAGTCTGGGACAGACCAGCACTGAAGCTTTCTTT. Translating it yields CASSLGQTSTEAFF. This sequence joins TRBV7-2 and TRBJ1-1; 7 nucleotides line up with TRBD1. The CDR3 runs to 14 residues. V shed 6 bases and J 4 bases; nucleotides not matched to a gene: 8. Germline CDR1 is SGHTA and CDR2 is FQGNSA. Full variable domain (rest looked up from reference TRBV7-2 and TRBJ1-1): GAGVSQSPSNKVTEKGKDVELRCDPISGHTALYWYRQSLGQGLEFLIYFQGNSAPDKSGLPSDRFSAERTGGSVSTLTIQRTQQEDSAVYLCASSLGQTSTEAFFGQGTRLTVV.

The chain uses TRBV5-1 and TRBJ2-1; 10 bases are shared with TRBD1. Germline CDR1 is SGHRS and CDR2 is YFSETQ. The CDR3 contains 16 residues. Trimming removed 1 base from V and 5 bases from J; junction bases left unmatched: 6. CDR3 in DNA: TGCGCCAGCAGCTTGAAACCGGGACAGGGGAACAATGAGCAGTTCTTC. This encodes CASSLKPGQGNNEQFF.

Judged by abundance, this clonotype is medium-sized. The genes are TRBV5-1 and TRBJ1-6; 7 bases match TRBD1. CDR3 length: 15 amino acids. Looked up from germline, CDR1 is SGHRS and CDR2 is YFSETQ. Trimming at V came to 7 bases and at J to 8 bases, leaving 12 bases not matched to a gene. This CDR3 reads CASSDQGEGYSPLHF. In DNA, the CDR3 is TGCGCCAGCTCTGATCAGGGGGAAGGTTATTCACCCCTCCACTTT. Drawing the rest from reference TRBV5-1 and TRBJ1-6, the complete variable domain is KAGVTQTPRYLIKTRGQQVTLSCSPISGHRSVSWYQQTPGQGLQFLFEYFSETQRNKGNFPGRFSGRQFSNSRSEMNVSTLELGDSALYLCASSDQGEGYSPLHFGNGTRLTVT.